This T cell receptor beta chain is from a study of T cells in Graves' hyperthyroidism and ophthalmopathy (dated by TCRdb to about 2019). Study-level background: Peripheral blood was sampled at the time of initial diagnosis, prior to any treatment. For training and testing, the 100 or so patients in the discovery cohort were randomly divided in a 7:3 ratio. In several Graves' hyperthyroidism patients, the study also compared T-cell repertoires from thyroid tissue with T-cell repertoires from blood. According to the paper, TCR Vbeta CDR3 sequencing was carried out on 135 peripheral blood samples, which came from 40 to 45 ophthalmopathy, around 75 hyperthyroidism and around 17 progressor patients. A discovery cohort of approximately 97 patients, approximately 45 with Graves' ophthalmopathy and about 58 with stable Graves' hyperthyroidism, was used to find distinguishing TCR V-J signatures. Once sampling was done, hyperthyroidism patients were given methimazole at a starting dose of 30 mg daily, whereas ophthalmopathy patients were given high-dose intravenous methylprednisolone. Prospective prediction of ophthalmopathy was tested in an independent validation cohort consisting of under 20 hyperthyroidism patients and around 16 patients who later progressed to ophthalmopathy. Overall study outcomes, separate from this receptor: Most expanded thyroid clonotypes (frequency above 0.001) were also detected in blood, suggesting blood repertoires may reflect thyroid immune responses. In validation, the model predicted progression to ophthalmopathy with around 71% sensitivity and approximately 74% specificity, a median of about 6 months before onset. Ophthalmopathy was separated from stable hyperthyroidism by a 13 V-J signature model, with 85% to 90% sensitivity and 81% to 82% specificity obtained in cross-validation and 80%/75% obtained in testing. Sample size was not statistically predetermined, and investigators were not blinded to group allocation.

The TCR beta CDR3 regions were amplified from the RNA transcripts. A first-round RT-PCR of the TCR CDR3 used the HTBI primer set with the Qiagen OneStep RT-PCR kit. A second multiplex PCR round built the libraries, followed by size selection and purification. Sequencing of the libraries was done on an Illumina HiSeq2000 using paired-end 100 bp reads. In the paper's pipeline: SOAPnuke was used to process the raw data, with reads discarded if the reads contained adapters or uncalled bases, had a mean Phred below 15, or lacked an exact constant-primer or identifier match. COPE v1.2.5 was used to merge the high-quality paired reads, and each unique nucleotide sequence was defined as a clonotype. MiTCR v1.1 was used to align the clonotypes against IMGT TRBV, TRBD and TRBJ reference segments. The analysis included only V-J combinations with a frequency above 0.0001, which together covered 99% to 99.2% of the repertoires. The TCS score was defined as the ratio of F50 (clonal expansion) to E x V (chaos), calculated using BLOSUM62-based TCRdist between CDR3 peptides within each V-J. Welch's t-statistics and random forest reduced 450 to 600 V-J features to 13, which were used in a naive Bayes classifier (R e1071). TCRdb reprocessed the public reads (quality trimming at Q25 with fastp, clone calling with MiXCR) and kept in-frame beta chains. Every CDR3 protein is listed once, alongside the most common genes and DNA of its rows. The V and J calls here are based on TCRdb, not the publication. The sample table shows roughly 400,000 distinct CDR3 sequences, and less than 20% are seen once. The ten most abundant clones make up roughly 26% of the sample.

The hyperthyroidism patients were between 18 and 65 years old and newly diagnosed, with a disease duration of less than 2 months. Exclusion was applied to patients with uncontrolled infections, other autoimmune diseases, pregnancy or lactation. Diagnoses were established on the basis of clinical symptoms, serum thyroxine and TRAb, thyroid ultrasound, and orbital computed tomography. Blood from progressor patients was drawn when they were first diagnosed with hyperthyroidism, before any ophthalmopathy symptoms appeared. Ficoll-Paque density gradient centrifugation was used to isolate PBMCs from approximately 11 ml of fresh peripheral blood. Progressor patients were initially diagnosed with Graves' hyperthyroidism and developed ophthalmopathy during follow-up. Total RNA was extracted using Trizol reagent, and RNA quality was assessed on an Agilent 2100 Bioanalyzer. Including cysteine and phenylalanine, the CDR3 has 15 amino acids. The sequence is cut down to CDR3 DNA, 45 bases in frame from base 1. V is reduced by 0 bases and J by 3 bases, leaving a spacing of 12 bases between them. CDR1 MNHNY and CDR2 SVGAGI were looked up in the germline V gene (reference sequence).

This clonotype was observed many times. Which antigen it targets is not known. Per-base qualities were not stored, and no clone one base away is much larger. The V and J genes are TRBV6-6 and TRBJ2-7, and perhaps TRBD1 as D gene, on 5 matching bases. The specimen was blood. The TCR comes from a woman younger than 30 with Graves' hyperthyroidism that later progressed to Graves' ophthalmopathy. This receptor carries the CDR3 CASSYSRGPRYEQYF. The bases read TGTGCCAGCAGTTACTCAAGGGGCCCTCGCTACGAGCAGTACTTC.